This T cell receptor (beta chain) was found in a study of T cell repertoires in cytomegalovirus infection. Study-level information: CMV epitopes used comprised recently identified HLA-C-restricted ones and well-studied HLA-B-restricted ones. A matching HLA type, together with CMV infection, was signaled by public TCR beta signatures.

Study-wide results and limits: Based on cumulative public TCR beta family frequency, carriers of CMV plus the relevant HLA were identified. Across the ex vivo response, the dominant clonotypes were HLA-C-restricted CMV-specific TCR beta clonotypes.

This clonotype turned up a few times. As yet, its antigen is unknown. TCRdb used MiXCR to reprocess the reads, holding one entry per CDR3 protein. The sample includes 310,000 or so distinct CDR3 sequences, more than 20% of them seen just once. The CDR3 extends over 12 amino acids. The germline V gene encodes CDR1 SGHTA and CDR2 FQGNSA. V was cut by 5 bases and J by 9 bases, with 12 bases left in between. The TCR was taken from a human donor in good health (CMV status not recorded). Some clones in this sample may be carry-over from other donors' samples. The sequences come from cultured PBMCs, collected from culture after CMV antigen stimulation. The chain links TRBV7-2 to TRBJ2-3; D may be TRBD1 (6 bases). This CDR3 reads CASSTHRETQYF. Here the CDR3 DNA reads TGTGCCAGCAGCACGCACAGGGAGACGCAGTATTTT.